These T cell receptor beta chains were read from a single sample in a study of blood T cell repertoires in COVID-19. Sequenced by immunoSEQ multiplex PCR; TCRdb stores in-frame clones only, minus some. The data contain about 260,000 clones, 91% of them singletons. The sequenced sample consisted of peripheral blood. These receptors all come from a person aged 18 to 30 with COVID-19, enrolled during active disease. CDR3s include the opening cysteine and the closing phenylalanine or tryptophan. The D gene is left open where the match is weak. Rows may omit the clone size; those that give it use once, few, many or a size class.

>-|TRBV18|TRBJ1-2|-
TGTGCCAGCTCACCACCGGGCAGGGAATATGGCTACACCTTC
CASSPPGREYGYTF
>TRBD1|TRBV9|TRBJ2-2|-
TGTGCCAGCAGCGTATCCGGGACAGGGAACACCGGGGAGCTGTTTTTT
CASSVSGTGNTGELFF
>TRBD1|TRBV10-3|TRBJ1-5|-
TGTGCCATCAGTGATTTCCGGGACAGCTCAAATCAGCCCCAGCATTTT
CAISDFRDSSNQPQHF
>-|TRBV6-6|TRBJ1-2|few
TGTGCCAGCAGTTACCGACCAACAGGGAACTATGGCTACACCTTC
CASSYRPTGNYGYTF
>TRBD2|TRBV24-1|TRBJ2-1|-
TGTGCCACCAGTGATTCCCGGGGGGGGAATGAGCAGTTCTTC
CATSDSRGGNEQFF
>-|TRBV7-9|TRBJ2-1|-
TGTGCCAGCAGCTTAGGGACTTCCCATGAGCAGTTCTTC
CASSLGTSHEQFF
>-|TRBV7-2|TRBJ2-3|-
TGTGCCAGCTCGTTAGATACGCAGTATTTT
CASSLDTQYF
>-|TRBV9|TRBJ2-5|-
TGTGCCAGCAGCACCTACCGGGACCAAGAGACCCAGTACTTC
CASSTYRDQETQYF
>-|TRBV19|TRBJ2-6|once
TGTGCCAGTAGTGGCCAGGACACTGGGGCCAACGTCCTGACTTTC
CASSGQDTGANVLTF
>TRBD1|TRBV5-6|TRBJ1-1|-
TGTGCCAGCAGCTCCAGGGGGTCCATGAACACTGAAGCTTTCTTT
CASSSRGSMNTEAFF
>-|TRBV27|TRBJ1-1|-
TGTGCCAGCAGTAGATTCGGACCTGGGAGGACTGAAGCTTTCTTT
CASSRFGPGRTEAFF
>-|TRBV5-6|TRBJ2-7|few
TGTGCCAGCAGCACCAGCGGGTTTGACTACGAGCAGTACTTC
CASSTSGFDYEQYF
>TRBD2|TRBV27|TRBJ2-1|-
TGTGCCAGCAGTTTATGGACTAGCGGGAGTCTCGGAGAGCAGTTCTTC
CASSLWTSGSLGEQFF
>TRBD1|TRBV6-2/TRBV6-3|TRBJ2-1|-
TGTGCCAGCAGTTACTTGGACAGGGGCGATGAGCAGTTCTTC
CASSYLDRGDEQFF
>-|TRBV5-1|TRBJ1-5|-
TGCGCCAGCAGCCTCGGGGGGATCGGCAATCAGCCCCAGCATTTT
CASSLGGIGNQPQHF
>TRBD2|TRBV7-8|TRBJ2-3|-
TGTGCCAGCAGCGGACTGGCGGGAGAGACAGATACGCAGTATTTT
CASSGLAGETDTQYF
>-|TRBV4-1|TRBJ2-7|-
TGCGCCAGCAGCCAAGAAGGACTGTTACAACCCTCCTACGAGCAGTACTTC
CASSQEGLLQPSYEQYF
>-|TRBV5-1|TRBJ2-7|-
TGCGCCAGCAGCTTGTTCCGGGACACCTACGAGCAGTACTTC
CASSLFRDTYEQYF
>TRBD1|TRBV7-9|TRBJ1-5|-
TGTGCCAGCAGCAATACTCCGGGACAGGGTGGCAATCAGCCCCAGCATTTT
CASSNTPGQGGNQPQHF
>TRBD1|TRBV5-6|TRBJ1-2|-
TGTGCCAGCAGCATTTCCGGGACAGGGCGGTATGGCTACACCTTC
CASSISGTGRYGYTF
>-|TRBV9|TRBJ2-7|-
TGTGCCAGCAGCGTAGGAATGGGCTCCAACGAGCAGTACTTC
CASSVGMGSNEQYF
>TRBD2|TRBV2|TRBJ2-7|few
TGTGCCAGCAGATCGGGACTACCTACCTACGAGCAGTACTTC
CASRSGLPTYEQYF
>-|TRBV1|TRBJ2-1|-
TGCACCAGCAGCCAAGACCGCCTAGCGACCTCCTACAATGAGCAGTTCTTC
CTSSQDRLATSYNEQFF